This entry lists 20 T cell receptor beta chains sequenced from one sample in a study of a mutant IDH1 vaccine in newly diagnosed glioma. Antigens of these TCRs are unknown. Documented time point: week 5, during vaccination. All doses held 300 ug of mutant IDH1 20-mer peptide, with topical imiquimod. This table comes from immunoSEQ multiplex PCR, and its TCRdb copy is limited to in-frame clones, with some not included. This table has approximately 76,000 clones, over 75% appearing once. The source material was PBMCs, sampled from a glioma patient whose treatment included an IDH1 peptide vaccine. Every receptor here comes from a woman between 45 and 65 years old with glioma.

The chain couples TRBV28 to TRBJ2-7, with 12 bases lining up with TRBD2. J gave up 6 bases and V 6 bases, and 6 bases lay outside the gene matches. The germline V gene encodes CDR1 MDHEN and CDR2 SYDVKM. The CDR3 is 14 residues long. The CDR3 DNA sequence: TGTGCCAGCAGCGCTAGCGGGAGGGCCGCCGAGCAGTACTTC. Its protein product is CASSASGRAAEQYF.

The J gene is TRBJ1-3, the V gene TRBV7-9, with TRBD1 matching 9 bases. Germline assignment: CDR1 SEHNR and CDR2 FQNEAQ (reference sequence). CDR3 length equals 15 residues. V shed 4 bases and J 2 bases; nucleotides not matched to a gene: 3. In DNA, the CDR3 is TGTGCCAGCAGCTACAGGGGGCCGACTGGAAACACCATATATTTT. It encodes CASSYRGPTGNTIYF.

For the CDR3, the DNA is TGTGCCAGCAGCACCGGACAGGGCCACAATCAGCCCCAGCATTTT. Residues: CASSTGQGHNQPQHF. The chain has TRBV6-6 and TRBJ1-5, with 8 bases fitting TRBD1. V lost 6 bases to trimming and J lost 3 bases; unmatched junction nucleotides: 7. Germline V CDR1 and CDR2: MNHNY, SVGAGI (reference sequence). This CDR3 contains 15 residues.

This chain joins TRBV10-2 and TRBJ1-2; the D is unclear. The CDR3 runs to 16 residues. Trimming took 0 bases from V and 4 from J, leaving 15 bases between them. In germline, CDR1 is WSHSY, CDR2 SAAADI. This CDR3 is CASSESIPGRVYGYTF. The DNA for the CDR3 is TGCGCCAGCAGTGAGTCTATCCCCGGGCGGGTCTATGGCTACACCTTC.

This chain connects TRBV13 to TRBJ2-2, with 9 bases identical to TRBD2. This CDR3 is built from 14 residues. The J segment lost 4 bases and the V segment lost 5 bases, leaving 2 bases of the junction unmatched. CDR1 and CDR2 (germline): PRHDT, FYEKMQ (reference sequence). CDR3 DNA sequence: TGTGCCAGCAGCGGACTAGCGAGCACCGGGGAGCTGTTTTTT. It is translated as CASSGLASTGELFF.

This clone was seen just once. The rearrangement links TRBV6-9 to TRBJ1-4; the D is unclear. CDR3 size: 14 residues. V lost 3 bases to trimming and J lost 6 bases, with 11 bases between them. Looked up from germline, CDR1 is MNHGY and CDR2 is SVAAGI. The CDR3 loop reads CASSYSRSDEKLFF. CDR3 coding DNA: TGTGCCAGCAGTTACTCGCGGTCGGATGAAAAACTGTTTTTT.

In the case of this clone: Other DNA variants within this sample encode the same CDR3. The chain has TRBV7-9 and TRBJ1-1, with no clear D. The CDR3 is 13 residues long. CDR1 and CDR2 from the germline V gene are SEHNR and FQNEAQ (reference sequence). V dropped 1 base and J dropped 1 base, with 4 bases sitting between them. CDR3 protein: CASSLGSNTEAFF. CDR3 coding DNA: TGTGCCAGCAGCTTAGGCTCGAACACTGAAGCTTTCTTT.

CDR3 protein: CASSVGDRGPETQYF. The CDR3 region has the DNA TGTGCCAGCAGCGTAGGGGACAGGGGGCCGGAGACCCAGTACTTC. This chain uses TRBV9 with TRBJ2-5, with 12 bases matching TRBD1. Germline V CDR1 and CDR2: SGDLS, YYNGEE. The CDR3 runs to 15 residues. With 0 bases clipped from V and 5 bases from J, the junction kept 2 bases outside the gene matches.

This sequence joins TRBV10-3 and TRBJ2-2; 10 positions agree with TRBD2. Per the germline V gene, CDR1 is ENHRY and CDR2 is SYGVKD. This CDR3 has 16 residues. V shed 7 bases and J 7 bases; nucleotides not matched to a gene: 12. CDR3 DNA: TGTGCCATCACGGAGTCTAGCGGGAGTCGGGGCGGGGAGCTGTTTTTT. Translating it yields CAITESSGSRGGELFF.

V and J are TRBV9 and TRBJ1-5; maybe TRBD1 (5 bases). V lost 3 bases to trimming and J lost 4 bases, with 14 bases between them. CDR3 length equals 15 residues. Germline V gene sequence: CDR1 SGDLS, CDR2 YYNGEE. CDR3 DNA: TGTGCCAGCAGCGGAGCCGGGGGGGGAAATCAGCCCCAGCATTTT. Translated, it gives CASSGAGGGNQPQHF.

The chain uses TRBV4-2 and TRBJ1-5, with 10 bases that match TRBD1. This CDR3 region has 16 residues. Looked up from germline, CDR1 is LGHNA and CDR2 is YNFKEQ. Trimming at V came to 5 bases and at J to 9 bases, leaving 13 bases not matched to a gene. The CDR3 is CASSSLGQGPGRPQHF. DNA of the CDR3: TGTGCCAGCAGCTCGTTGGGACAGGGGCCTGGACGGCCCCAGCATTTT.

The chain links TRBV5-5 to TRBJ1-2, with D unresolved. V was trimmed by 3 bases and J by 1 base, leaving 19 bases between them. The CDR3 runs 17 residues. Germline lookup yields CDR1 SGHKS and CDR2 YYEKEE (reference sequence). CDR3: CASSSGFDPGVNYGYTF. CDR3 DNA: TGTGCCAGCAGCTCCGGGTTTGATCCGGGAGTTAACTATGGCTACACCTTC.

The CDR3 DNA reads TGTGCCAGCAGCGCAGGGGGAAGGGACTATGGCTACACCTTC. It translates to CASSAGGRDYGYTF. The chain joins TRBV9 to TRBJ1-2; 7 bases match TRBD1. The CDR3 runs to 14 residues. Germline V gene data show CDR1 as SGDLS and CDR2 as YYNGEE. The trim removed 3 bases at V and 3 bases at J, leaving 5 bases unmatched.

The gene calls are TRBV28 and TRBJ1-1; the match to TRBD1 covers 8 bases. J lost 6 bases, V lost 3 bases, and 6 bases had no gene match. From germline, CDR1 is MDHEN and CDR2 SYDVKM. The CDR3 consists of 14 residues. The DNA of the CDR3 is TGTGCCAGCAGTTTCGGACAGGGAATCCCTGAAGCTTTCTTT. It specifies CASSFGQGIPEAFF.

The chain combines TRBV5-4 with TRBJ1-4; tentatively, D is TRBD1 (5 bases). In germline, CDR1 is SGHNT, CDR2 YYREEE (reference sequence). The germline V and J ends were trimmed by 1 base and 6 bases, with 10 bases remaining between them. This CDR3 comprises 14 residues. CDR3 coding DNA: TGTGCCAGCAGCTTGATGGGGGACTATGAAAAACTGTTTTTT. It encodes CASSLMGDYEKLFF. Full variable domain (remainder filled in from reference TRBV5-4 and TRBJ1-4): ETGVTQSPTHLIKTRGQQVTLRCSSQSGHNTVSWYQQALGQGPQFIFQYYREEENGRGNFPPRFSGLQFPNYSSELNVNALELDDSALYLCASSLMGDYEKLFFGSGTQLSVL.

This chain links TRBV10-2 with TRBJ2-7; TRBD2 matches 11 bases. The CDR3 length is 14 residues. V dropped 4 bases and J dropped 2; count of bases not matched to a gene: 1. CDR1 is WSHSY, CDR2 SAAADI, per germline. CDR3 DNA sequence: TGCGCCAGCAGTGTAGCGGGAGGGACCTACGAGCAGTACTTC. It specifies CASSVAGGTYEQYF.

The chain links TRBV25-1 to TRBJ2-5; D is ambiguous. The CDR3 totals 14 residues. Trimming took 2 bases from V and 4 from J, leaving 11 bases between them. CDR1 and CDR2 (germline): MGHDK, SYGVNS. The CDR3: CASSEGQSIETQYF. The CDR3 DNA reads TGTGCCAGCAGTGAAGGGCAGTCCATAGAGACCCAGTACTTC. The full variable domain, its missing parts supplied by reference TRBV25-1 and TRBJ2-5, is EADIYQTPRYLVIGTGKKITLECSQTMGHDKMYWYQQDPGMELHLIHYSYGVNSTEKGDLSSESTVSRIRTEHFPLTLESARPSHTSQYLCASSEGQSIETQYFGPGTRLLVL.

The chain recombines TRBV7-2 with TRBJ1-5; D unclear. V lost 3 bases and J lost 10, with 16 bases in between. Germline lookup yields CDR1 SGHTA and CDR2 FQGNSA. The CDR3 runs 14 residues. The chain's CDR3 is CASSFASSAGPQHF. The DNA of the CDR3 is TGTGCCAGCAGCTTCGCCAGCAGCGCGGGTCCCCAGCATTTT.

CDR3 nucleotides: TGTGCCAGCAGTTCTCAGGGGGCGGGCACCGGGGAGCTGTTTTTT. It specifies CASSSQGAGTGELFF. V gene TRBV28 combines with J gene TRBJ2-2, with TRBD1 matching over 8 bases. This CDR3 has 15 amino acids. CDR1 and CDR2 (germline): MDHEN, SYDVKM. V lost 4 bases and J lost 4; bases outside the gene matches: 5. The full variable domain, with the rest looked up from reference TRBV28 and TRBJ2-2, is DVKVTQSSRYLVKRTGEKVFLECVQDMDHENMFWYRQDPGLGLRLIYFSYDVKMKEKGDIPEGYSVSREKKERFSLILESASTNQTSMYLCASSSQGAGTGELFFGEGSRLTVL.

The J gene is TRBJ1-5, the V gene TRBV27; D is uncertain. With 3 bases removed from V and 0 bases from J, the gap between germline ends came to 6 bases. Germline loops: CDR1 MNHEY, CDR2 SMNVEV (reference sequence). This CDR3 contains 14 residues. The CDR3 region is CASSLGPSNQPQHF. Written as DNA, the CDR3 is TGTGCCAGCAGTTTGGGCCCTAGCAATCAGCCCCAGCATTTT.